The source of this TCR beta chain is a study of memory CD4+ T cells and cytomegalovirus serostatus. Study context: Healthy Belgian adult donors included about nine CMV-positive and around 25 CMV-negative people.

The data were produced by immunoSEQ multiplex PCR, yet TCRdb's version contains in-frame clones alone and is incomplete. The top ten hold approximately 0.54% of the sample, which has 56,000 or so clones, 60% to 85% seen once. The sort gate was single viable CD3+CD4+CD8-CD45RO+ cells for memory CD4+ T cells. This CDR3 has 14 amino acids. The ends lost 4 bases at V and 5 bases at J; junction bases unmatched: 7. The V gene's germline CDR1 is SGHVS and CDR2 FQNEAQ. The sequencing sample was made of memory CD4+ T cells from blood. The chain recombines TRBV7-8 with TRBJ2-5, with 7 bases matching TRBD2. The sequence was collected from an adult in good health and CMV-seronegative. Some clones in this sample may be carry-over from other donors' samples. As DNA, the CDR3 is TGTGCCAGCAGCTCCCGGGGGGAGGGGGAGACCCAGTACTTC. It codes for CASSSRGEGETQYF. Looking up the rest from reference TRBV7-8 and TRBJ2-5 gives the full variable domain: GAGVSQSPRYKVAKRGQDVALRCDPISGHVSLFWYQQALGQGPEFLTYFQNEAQLDKSGLPSDRFFAERPEGSVSTLKIQRTQQEDSAVYLCASSSRGEGETQYFGPGTRLLVL.